This is a list of T cell receptor beta chains from one sample in a study of cytomegalovirus exposure and HLA in healthy donors. Generated by immunoSEQ multiplex PCR, the TCRdb table keeps only in-frame clones and is missing some. The sample gives about 130,000 clones, approximately 82% of which show up once; approximately 30% is in the top ten. The sequencing input was PBMCs. The receptors come from a man aged 25-45 years in good health and CMV-seropositive. The CDR3 runs from the conserved cysteine through the conserved F or W. The D gene is left open where the match is weak. Size values are once, few and many counts, or a class for expanded clones, and some rows have none.

d_call	clone_size	v_call	j_call	cdr3_nt	cdr3_aa
-	-	TRBV16	TRBJ1-5	TGTGCCAGCAGCCACGGACGGGACTCCGGGGAGAATCGCAATCAGCCCCAGCATTTT	CASSHGRDSGENRNQPQHF
TRBD1	-	TRBV7-6	TRBJ2-1	TGTGCCAGCAGCCAATCGGGACAGGGGGCCGATGAGCAGTTCTTC	CASSQSGQGADEQFF
TRBD1	-	TRBV6-6	TRBJ1-1	TGTGCCAGCAGTTCCGGACAGGGAGGCCGGAACACTGAAGCTTTCTTT	CASSSGQGGRNTEAFF
TRBD1	-	TRBV18	TRBJ1-2	TGTGCCAGCTCACCACCGTTCATCAGGGGGACCTATGGCTACACCTTC	CASSPPFIRGTYGYTF
-	-	TRBV7-3	TRBJ2-3	TGTGCCAGCAGCCCAAACACAGATACGCAGTATTTT	CASSPNTDTQYF
-	-	TRBV18	TRBJ1-1	TGTGCCAGCTCACAAGGGGTGAACACTGAAGCTTTCTTT	CASSQGVNTEAFF
TRBD2	-	TRBV5-6	TRBJ2-2	TGTGCCAGCAGCTCCGGACTAGCGGGAGGCTACACCGGGGAGCTGTTTTTT	CASSSGLAGGYTGELFF
-	-	TRBV7-2	TRBJ2-7	TGTGCCAGCACAGCCGACAGGCGATACTTGGACGAGCAGTACTTC	CASTADRRYLDEQYF
TRBD1	once	TRBV2	TRBJ1-4	TGTGCCAGCAGGGGGACAGGGGGGTCAAAATCCAATGAAAAACTGTTTTTT	CASRGTGGSKSNEKLFF
-	-	TRBV19	TRBJ1-4	TGTGCCAGCACGCCGCAGGGTAATGAAAAACTGTTTTTT	CASTPQGNEKLFF
-	once	TRBV7-2	TRBJ2-7	TGTGCCAGCAGCTCGACGGACAGCTACGAGCAGTACTTC	CASSSTDSYEQYF
TRBD2	-	TRBV7-9	TRBJ2-5	TGTGCCAGCAGCTCGCGTCTAGCGGGAGCTTTCCAGACCCAGTACTTC	CASSSRLAGAFQTQYF
TRBD2	-	TRBV27	TRBJ2-3	TGTGCCAGCAGGGGACTAGCGGGCCGATACACAGATACGCAGTATTTT	CASRGLAGRYTDTQYF
TRBD2	-	TRBV9	TRBJ2-7	TGTGCCAGCAGCGTAGCCCCCGGGACTAGCATCCACGAGCAGTACTTC	CASSVAPGTSIHEQYF
-	few	TRBV7-2	TRBJ1-1	TGTGCCAGCAGCCCCCGAGCGGTGGGAGCTTTCTTT	CASSPRAVGAFF
TRBD1	-	TRBV7-2	TRBJ1-1	TGTGCCAGCAGCTTAGGGCAGTCACAGGGGCGTCGCACTGAAGCTTTCTTT	CASSLGQSQGRRTEAFF
TRBD1	-	TRBV6-4	TRBJ1-2	TGTGCCAGCAGTGACCAACAGGGGGCTATCGGTGGCTACACCTTC	CASSDQQGAIGGYTF
TRBD1	-	TRBV5-6	TRBJ1-2	TGTGCCAGCAGATGGAGGGGGCAAGCTAACTATGGCTACACCTTC	CASRWRGQANYGYTF
-	-	TRBV5-4	TRBJ1-2	TGTGCCAGCAGCCAAACCGGGGGGGTACCCTATGGCTACACCTTC	CASSQTGGVPYGYTF
-	-	TRBV5-1	TRBJ1-4	TGCGCCAGCAGCTTGTTCCGGTCAACTAATGAAAAACTGTTTTTT	CASSLFRSTNEKLFF
-	once	TRBV21-1	TRBJ2-1	TGTGCCAGCAGTCGACAGGGAGACGGGAATGAGCAGTTCTTC	CASSRQGDGNEQFF
-	-	TRBV10-3	TRBJ1-4	TGTGCCATCAGTGCTGGACAGGAAAAACTGTTTTTT	CAISAGQEKLFF
-	-	TRBV9	TRBJ2-3	TGTGCCAGCAGCACGGAGGGGCTAGCGACAGATACGCAGTATTTT	CASSTEGLATDTQYF
-	-	TRBV5-1	TRBJ2-5	TGCGCCAGCAGCTTTGAGGAAGAGACCCAGTACTTC	CASSFEEETQYF
-	-	TRBV6-6	TRBJ2-3	TGTGCCAGCACCCCCCCCGGGGGCACAGATACGCAGTATTTT	CASTPPGGTDTQYF
-	-	TRBV2	TRBJ1-2	TGTGCCTCGACAGGCCGGGATGGCTACACCTTC	CASTGRDGYTF
TRBD2	-	TRBV5-3	TRBJ2-7	TGTGCCAGAAGCTTGGGGAAGGGCCTAGCGGGATATTACCACGAGCAGTACTTC	CARSLGKGLAGYYHEQYF
TRBD1	few	TRBV5-6	TRBJ1-6	TGTGCCAGCAGCACGGGACAGGGGGCCAATTCACCCCTCCACTTT	CASSTGQGANSPLHF
-	once	TRBV11-1	TRBJ2-7	TGTGCCAGCAGCGACCCCGGGGGCGGGGGCTACTACGAGCAGTACTTC	CASSDPGGGGYYEQYF
-	-	TRBV29-1	TRBJ2-1	TGCAGCGTTTCCACCGACAGTTACAATGAGCAGTTCTTC	CSVSTDSYNEQFF
TRBD1	-	TRBV6-1	TRBJ2-6	TGTGCCAGCAGTGAACAGGGGGCCTCTGGGGCCAACGTCCTGACTTTC	CASSEQGASGANVLTF